This T cell receptor (beta chain) was captured by sequencing in a study of graft-versus-host responses after intestinal transplantation. Across the whole study: Each patient got anti-thymocyte globulin induction, then tacrolimus and steroids for approximately 3 years.

Sequencing was performed with immunoSEQ multiplex PCR; in TCRdb, only in-frame clones are kept and a portion is missing. This table has approximately 74,000 clones, about 90% appearing once. Study-wide results and limits: Allografts of patients with graft-donor T cell macrochimerism showed high graft-versus-host to host-versus-graft clone ratios. GvH clones detected in recipient marrow included some appearing first in ileum or blood.

A note on this clone: Its antigen is undetermined.

The CDR3 spans 12 residues. The V gene lost 7 bases and the J gene lost 8 bases, with 9 bases spanning the gap. Germline values: CDR1 MNHNS, CDR2 SASEGT. The V and J genes are TRBV6-1 and TRBJ1-6; D unresolved. The specimen was PBMCs, collected 98 days after intestinal transplantation. The sequence was collected from a human patient who received an intestinal transplant, so some T cells may come from the graft donor. The CDR3 nucleotides are TGTGCCAGCAAATGGGTTTATTCACCCCTCCACTTT. This translates into CASKWVYSPLHF.